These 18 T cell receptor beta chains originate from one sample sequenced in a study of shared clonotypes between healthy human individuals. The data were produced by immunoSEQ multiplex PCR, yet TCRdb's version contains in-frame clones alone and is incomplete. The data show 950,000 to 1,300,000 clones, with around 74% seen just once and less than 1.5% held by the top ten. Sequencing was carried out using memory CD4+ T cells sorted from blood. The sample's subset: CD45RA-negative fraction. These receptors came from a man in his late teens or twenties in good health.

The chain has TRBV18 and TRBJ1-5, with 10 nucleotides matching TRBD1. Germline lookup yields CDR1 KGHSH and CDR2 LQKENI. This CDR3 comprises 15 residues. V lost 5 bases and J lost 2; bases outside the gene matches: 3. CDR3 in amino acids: CASSDGTGGNQPQHF. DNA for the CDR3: TGTGCCAGCTCAGATGGGACAGGGGGCAATCAGCCCCAGCATTTT.

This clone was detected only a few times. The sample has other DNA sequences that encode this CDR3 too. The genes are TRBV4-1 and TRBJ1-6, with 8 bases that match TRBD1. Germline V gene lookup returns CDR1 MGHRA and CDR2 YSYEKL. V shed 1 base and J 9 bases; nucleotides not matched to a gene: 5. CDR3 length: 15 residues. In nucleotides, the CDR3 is TGCGCCAGCAGCCAAGCTGGGACAGGAGGTTCACCCCTCCACTTT. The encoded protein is CASSQAGTGGSPLHF.

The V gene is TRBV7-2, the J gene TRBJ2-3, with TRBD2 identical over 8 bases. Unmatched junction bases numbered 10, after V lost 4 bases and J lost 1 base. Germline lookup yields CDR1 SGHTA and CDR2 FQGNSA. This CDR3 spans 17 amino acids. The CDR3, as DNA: TGTGCCAGCAGCTCAATTAGCGGGGTATCCCGCACAGATACGCAGTATTTT. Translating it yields CASSSISGVSRTDTQYF.

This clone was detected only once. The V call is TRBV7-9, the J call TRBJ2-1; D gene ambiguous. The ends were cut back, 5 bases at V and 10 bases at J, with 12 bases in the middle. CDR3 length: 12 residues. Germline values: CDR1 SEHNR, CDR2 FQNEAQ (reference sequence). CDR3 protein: CASSTQMREQFF. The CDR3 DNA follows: TGTGCCAGCAGCACACAGATGAGGGAGCAGTTCTTC. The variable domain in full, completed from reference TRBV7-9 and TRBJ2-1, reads DTGVSQNPRHKITKRGQNVTFRCDPISEHNRLYWYRQTLGQGPEFLTYFQNEAQLEKSRLLSDRFSAERPKGSFSTLEIQRTEQGDSAMYLCASSTQMREQFFGPGTRLTVL.

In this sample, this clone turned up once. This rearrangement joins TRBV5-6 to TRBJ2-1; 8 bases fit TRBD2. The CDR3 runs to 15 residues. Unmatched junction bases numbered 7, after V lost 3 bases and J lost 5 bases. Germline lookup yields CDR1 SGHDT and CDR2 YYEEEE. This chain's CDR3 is CASSSIAGNHNEQFF. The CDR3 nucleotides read TGTGCCAGCAGCTCAATAGCGGGGAACCACAATGAGCAGTTCTTC.

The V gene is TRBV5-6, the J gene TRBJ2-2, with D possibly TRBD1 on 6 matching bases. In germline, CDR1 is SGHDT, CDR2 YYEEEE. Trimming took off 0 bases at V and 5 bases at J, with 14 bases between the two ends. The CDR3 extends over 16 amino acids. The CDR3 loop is CASSLVRGLQTGELFF. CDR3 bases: TGTGCCAGCAGCTTGGTTAGGGGGTTACAAACCGGGGAGCTGTTTTTT.

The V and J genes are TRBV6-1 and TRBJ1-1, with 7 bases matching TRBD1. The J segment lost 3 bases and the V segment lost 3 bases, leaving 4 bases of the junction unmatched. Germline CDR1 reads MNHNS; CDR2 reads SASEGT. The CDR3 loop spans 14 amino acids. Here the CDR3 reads CASSDGTAYTEAFF. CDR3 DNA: TGTGCCAGCAGTGATGGGACAGCATACACTGAAGCTTTCTTT.

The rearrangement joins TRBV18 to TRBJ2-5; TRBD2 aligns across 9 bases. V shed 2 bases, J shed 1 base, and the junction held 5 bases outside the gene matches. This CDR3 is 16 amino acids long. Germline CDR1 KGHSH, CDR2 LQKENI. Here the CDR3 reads CASSPRRLAAQETQYF. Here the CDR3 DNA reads TGTGCCAGCTCACCAAGGAGACTAGCGGCCCAAGAGACCCAGTACTTC.

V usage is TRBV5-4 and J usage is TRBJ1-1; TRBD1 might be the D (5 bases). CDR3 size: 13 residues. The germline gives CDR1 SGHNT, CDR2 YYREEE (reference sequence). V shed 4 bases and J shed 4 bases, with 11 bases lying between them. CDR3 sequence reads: CASSGGTITEAFF. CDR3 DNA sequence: TGTGCCAGCAGCGGGGGGACGATCACTGAAGCTTTCTTT.

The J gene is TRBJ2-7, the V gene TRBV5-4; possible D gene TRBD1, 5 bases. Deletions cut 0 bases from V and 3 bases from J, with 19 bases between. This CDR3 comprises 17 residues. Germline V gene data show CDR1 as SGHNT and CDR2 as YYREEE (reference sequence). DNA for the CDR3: TGTGCCAGCAGCTTGGAAAAGGGGCAGGCCCGACGCTACGAGCAGTACTTC. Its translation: CASSLEKGQARRYEQYF.

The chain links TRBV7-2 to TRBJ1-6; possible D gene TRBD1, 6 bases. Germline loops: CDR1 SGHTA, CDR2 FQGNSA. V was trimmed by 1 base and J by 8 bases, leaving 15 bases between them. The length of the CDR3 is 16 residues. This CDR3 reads CASSLEATGPHSPLHF. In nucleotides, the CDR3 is TGTGCCAGCAGCTTAGAAGCGACAGGTCCCCATTCACCCCTCCACTTT.

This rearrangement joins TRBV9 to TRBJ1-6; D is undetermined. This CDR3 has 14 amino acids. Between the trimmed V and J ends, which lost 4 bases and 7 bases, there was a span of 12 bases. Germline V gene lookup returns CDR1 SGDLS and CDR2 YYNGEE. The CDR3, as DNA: TGTGCCAGCAGCCCCATCGGGGAAAATTCACCCCTCCACTTT. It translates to CASSPIGENSPLHF. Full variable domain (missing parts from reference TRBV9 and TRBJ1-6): DSGVTQTPKHLITATGQRVTLRCSPRSGDLSVYWYQQSLDQGLQFLIQYYNGEERAKGNILERFSAQQFPDLHSELNLSSLELGDSALYFCASSPIGENSPLHFGNGTRLTVT.

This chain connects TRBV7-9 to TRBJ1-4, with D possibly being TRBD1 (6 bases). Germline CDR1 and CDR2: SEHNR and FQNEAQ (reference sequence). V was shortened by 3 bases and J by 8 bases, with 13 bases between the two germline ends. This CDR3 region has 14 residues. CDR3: CASSFRTDREKLFF. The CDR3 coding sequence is TGTGCCAGCAGCTTCCGGACAGACCGAGAAAAACTGTTTTTT.

The CDR3 sequence: CASSLLVNEQYF. The CDR3, as DNA: TGTGCCAGCAGTTTGCTGGTAAACGAGCAGTACTTC. This chain joins TRBV28 and TRBJ2-7, with D unresolved. The germline V gene has CDR1 MDHEN and CDR2 SYDVKM. V was clipped by 3 bases and J by 5 bases, with 8 bases between them. The CDR3 has 12 residues.

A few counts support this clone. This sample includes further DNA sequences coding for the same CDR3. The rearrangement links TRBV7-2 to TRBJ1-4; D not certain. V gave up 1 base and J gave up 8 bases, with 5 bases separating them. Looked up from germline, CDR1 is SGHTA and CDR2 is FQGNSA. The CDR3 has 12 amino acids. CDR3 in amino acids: CASSLDREKLFF. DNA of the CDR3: TGTGCCAGCAGCTTAGATCGGGAAAAACTGTTTTTT.

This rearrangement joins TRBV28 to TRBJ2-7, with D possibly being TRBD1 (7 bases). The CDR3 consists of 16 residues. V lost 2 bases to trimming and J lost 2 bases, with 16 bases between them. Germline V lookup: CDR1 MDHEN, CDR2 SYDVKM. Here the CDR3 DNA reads TGTGCCAGCAGTTTAAATGGGGGGACAGCCCCCTACGAGCAGTACTTC. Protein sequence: CASSLNGGTAPYEQYF.

CDR3 loop: CASSERQGRETQYF. The CDR3 DNA follows: TGTGCCAGCAGTGAACGACAGGGTAGAGAGACCCAGTACTTC. The J gene is TRBJ2-5, the V gene TRBV6-1; 7 bases match TRBD1. V trimming: 2 bases; J trimming: 4 bases; junction bases outside the gene matches: 4. CDR1 is MNHNS and CDR2 is SASEGT in the germline V gene. The CDR3 is 14 amino acids.

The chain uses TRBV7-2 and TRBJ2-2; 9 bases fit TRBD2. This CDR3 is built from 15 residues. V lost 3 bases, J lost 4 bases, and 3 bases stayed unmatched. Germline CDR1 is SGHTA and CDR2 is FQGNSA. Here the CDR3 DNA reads TGTGCCAGCAGCTTTAGCGGGAGCTTCACCGGGGAGCTGTTTTTT. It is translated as CASSFSGSFTGELFF.